This TCR beta chain was identified in a study of T cell responses to AZD1222 COVID-19 vaccine. Study-wide context: The analysis combined second doses at about 4 or about 12 weeks. Study-level findings and limits: Clonal diversity was possibly underestimated, and white British individuals and females predominated among donors. Once two AZD1222 doses were given, Spike-specific TCR breadth and depth went up.

A remark on this clone: Its antigen is as yet unknown.

V trimming: 4 bases; J trimming: 1 base; junction bases outside the gene matches: 8. From germline, CDR1 is SEHNR and CDR2 FQNEAQ (reference sequence). CDR3 length: 16 amino acids. Libraries were prepared by immunoSEQ multiplex PCR; TCRdb keeps only in-frame clonotypes and omits some of them. The data contain approximately 160,000 clones, 85% to 95% of them singletons. The receptor was isolated from an adult in good health. This rearrangement joins TRBV7-9 to TRBJ1-1, with 8 bases that match TRBD1. The source was peripheral blood, collected on day 0 of AZD1222 vaccination. The CDR3 sequence is CASSWTGSGSNTEAFF. The CDR3 nucleotides are TGTGCCAGCAGCTGGACAGGGTCCGGGTCGAACACTGAAGCTTTCTTT.